This entry lists 7 T cell receptor beta chains sequenced from one sample in a study of CD8 T cell repertoires and HIV-1 epitope variants. Their antigen targets remain unknown. Assay: immunoSEQ multiplex PCR; the TCRdb copy retains only in-frame clones and omits some. This table holds 4,000 to 6,000 clones, 55% to 70% found once. The sample consisted of cultured CD8+ T cells derived from PBMCs. The receptors here all came from a male donor with HIV.

A few counts support this clone. The chain uses TRBV28 and TRBJ2-7; D is possibly TRBD1 or TRBD2 (5 bases each). This CDR3 is 13 amino acids long. CDR1 and CDR2 from the germline V gene are MDHEN and SYDVKM. V was pared by 4 bases and J by 6 bases, with 13 bases between. This CDR3 is CASSYYSGAEQYF. CDR3 nucleotides: TGTGCCAGCAGTTACTATTCCGGGGCCGAGCAGTACTTC.

The V call is TRBV4-3, the J call TRBJ2-3, with D perhaps matching TRBD1 or TRBD2 (7 bases each). The CDR3 spans 18 residues. Germline values: CDR1 LGHNA, CDR2 YSLEER. Trimming took off 0 bases at V and 2 bases at J, with 18 bases between the two ends. CDR3 loop: CASSQDEGASGYTDTQYF. CDR3 bases: TGCGCCAGCAGCCAAGATGAGGGGGCTAGCGGTTACACAGATACGCAGTATTTT.

The chain carries TRBV28 and TRBJ1-1; no clear D. V gave up 3 bases and J gave up 7 bases, with 9 bases separating them. The length of the CDR3 is 12 residues. In germline, CDR1 is MDHEN, CDR2 SYDVKM. The CDR3 loop is CASSFVGVEAFF. The CDR3 DNA sequence: TGTGCCAGCAGTTTCGTTGGTGTTGAAGCTTTCTTT.

The CDR3 region is CASSRGGLADEQYF. In DNA form, the CDR3 reads TGCGCCAGCAGCCGAGGGGGGCTAGCTGACGAGCAGTACTTC. This chain links TRBV4-1 with TRBJ2-7; D could derive from TRBD1 or TRBD2 (6 bases each). The germline V gene encodes CDR1 MGHRA and CDR2 YSYEKL. Trimming took 4 bases from V and 5 from J, leaving 15 bases between them. This CDR3 has 14 amino acids.

This chain connects TRBV28 to TRBJ2-7, with no clear D. The V end lost 7 bases, the J end lost 5 bases, and 15 bases lay between the germline ends. Germline values: CDR1 MDHEN, CDR2 SYDVKM. The CDR3 extends over 13 amino acids. CDR3 DNA: TGTGCCAGCAACCCGGCCCTGACCCACGAGCAGTACTTC. This encodes CASNPALTHEQYF.

V usage is TRBV29-1 and J usage is TRBJ2-3; 10 nucleotides line up with TRBD2. After removal of 5 bases from V and 6 bases from J, the junction contained 5 bases not matched to a gene. Germline CDR1 is SQVTM and CDR2 is ANQGSEA. The CDR3 has 13 amino acids. CDR3 in amino acids: CSVRLAGVDTQYF. CDR3 nucleotide sequence: TGCAGCGTTCGACTAGCGGGTGTGGATACGCAGTATTTT.

This clone occurred a few times. The genes are TRBV6-5 and TRBJ1-1; D remains unclear. Trimming stripped 1 base from V and 0 bases from J, with 6 bases between. The CDR3 totals 14 residues. Germline assignment: CDR1 MNHEY and CDR2 SVGAGI. CDR3 sequence (DNA): TGTGCCAGCAGTTACTTGGATATGAACACTGAAGCTTTCTTT. As protein: CASSYLDMNTEAFF.